Presented here are 26 T cell receptor beta chains from one specimen sequenced in a study of graft-versus-host responses after intestinal transplantation. Measured with immunoSEQ multiplex PCR; TCRdb has only the in-frame clones, and not every one. There are around 38,000 clones in the sample; roughly four fifths occur only once, and roughly 3.4% lies in the top ten. This material consisted of PBMCs, taken roughly 34 months after transplant. Source of these receptors: a human patient who received an intestinal transplant, so some T cells may come from the graft donor.

The J gene is TRBJ2-3, the V gene TRBV5-1, with no clear D. Germline V gives CDR1 SGHRS, CDR2 YFSETQ. The CDR3 has 12 residues. With 0 bases removed from V and 2 bases from J, the gap between germline ends came to 1 base. The CDR3 region is CASSLATDTQYF. CDR3 sequence (DNA): TGCGCCAGCAGCTTGGCCACAGATACGCAGTATTTT. The full variable domain, in which reference TRBV5-1 and TRBJ2-3 provide the parts outside the CDR3, is KAGVTQTPRYLIKTRGQQVTLSCSPISGHRSVSWYQQTPGQGLQFLFEYFSETQRNKGNFPGRFSGRQFSNSRSEMNVSTLELGDSALYLCASSLATDTQYFGPGTRLTVL.

This clone appeared a few times. This rearrangement joins TRBV9 to TRBJ2-6, with D perhaps TRBD1 or TRBD2 (5 bases each). V was pared by 3 bases and J by 1 base, with 17 bases between. The CDR3 loop spans 18 amino acids. Germline values: CDR1 SGDLS, CDR2 YYNGEE. DNA for the CDR3: TGTGCCAGCAGCGCGAGACCGGACGGGGCATCTGGGGCCAACGTCCTGACTTTC. Amino acid sequence: CASSARPDGASGANVLTF.

This clone was observed a handful of times. The genes are TRBV30 and TRBJ2-2; D not certain. The CDR3 loop spans 13 amino acids. V was clipped by 0 bases and J by 7 bases, with 9 bases between them. Per the germline V gene, CDR1 is GTSNPN and CDR2 is SVGIG (reference sequence). The chain's CDR3 is CAWSVSGFGELFF. CDR3 in DNA: TGTGCCTGGAGTGTCTCCGGCTTCGGGGAGCTGTTTTTT.

The chain employs TRBV6-5 and TRBJ1-1; D is perhaps TRBD1 (5 bases). V shed 6 bases and J shed 5 bases, with 16 bases lying between them. Germline V gives CDR1 MNHEY, CDR2 SVGAGI. CDR3 length equals 14 residues. Written as DNA, the CDR3 is TGTGCCAGCAGCCCGGCAGGGAGGAGGACTGAAGCTTTCTTT. It encodes CASSPAGRRTEAFF.

This clone was found once. The J gene is TRBJ2-2, the V gene TRBV6-4; no clear D. The V gene lost 0 bases and the J gene lost 5 bases, with 4 bases spanning the gap. Germline CDR1 and CDR2: MRHNA and SNTAGT. The CDR3 length is 13 residues. The CDR3 here is CASSDSVTGELFF. CDR3 sequence (DNA): TGTGCCAGCAGTGACTCGGTGACCGGGGAGCTGTTTTTT.

The chain recombines TRBV6-6 with TRBJ2-3; perhaps TRBD2 as D (7 bases). This CDR3 spans 12 amino acids. The V and J ends lost 11 bases and 5 bases respectively, with 14 bases between them. Looked up from germline, CDR1 is MNHNY and CDR2 is SVGAGI (reference sequence). As DNA, the CDR3 is TGTGCCTGCGCGGGGGCCGAAGATACGCAGTATTTT. This encodes CACAGAEDTQYF.

This chain connects TRBV29-1 to TRBJ2-5, with 9 bases matching TRBD1. V lost 7 bases and J lost 5; bases outside the gene matches: 11. This CDR3 region has 14 residues. From germline, CDR1 is SQVTM and CDR2 ANQGSEA. CDR3 region: CSGTPGTGWETQYF. The CDR3 bases are TGCAGCGGGACGCCCGGGACAGGGTGGGAGACCCAGTACTTC. Filled out from reference TRBV29-1 and TRBJ2-5, the complete variable domain reads SAVISQKPSRDICQRGTSLTIQCQVDSQVTMMFWYRQQPGQSLTLIATANQGSEATYESGFVIDKFPISRPNLTFSTLTVSNMSPEDSSIYLCSGTPGTGWETQYFGPGTRLLVL.

The J gene is TRBJ2-3, the V gene TRBV7-4; 13 bases map to TRBD2. The CDR3 consists of 18 residues. Per germline, CDR1 SGHVT and CDR2 SQSDAQ. V gave up 2 bases and J gave up 4 bases; unmatched junction bases: 9. CDR3 coding DNA: TGTGCCAGCAGCTTACCCGGGACTAGCGGGGTAAGGGCAGATACGCAGTATTTT. Protein product: CASSLPGTSGVRADTQYF.

This clone has just one count. This sequence joins TRBV10-3 and TRBJ2-5, with TRBD2 identical over 13 bases. V trimming: 6 bases; J trimming: 0 bases; junction bases outside the gene matches: 1. Germline lookup yields CDR1 ENHRY and CDR2 SYGVKD. The CDR3 length is 15 residues. The CDR3 sequence is CAIRGLAGNQETQYF. In DNA form, the CDR3 reads TGTGCCATCAGGGGACTAGCGGGGAACCAAGAGACCCAGTACTTC.

The genes are TRBV6-1 and TRBJ1-5, with TRBD1 as a possible D gene (6 bases). In germline, CDR1 is MNHNS, CDR2 SASEGT. CDR3 length: 13 residues. The CDR3 protein is CAHRGDGNQPQHF. In DNA, the CDR3 is TGTGCTCATAGGGGGGATGGCAATCAGCCCCAGCATTTT.

The chain carries TRBV7-9 and TRBJ2-3; perhaps TRBD2 as D (6 bases). This CDR3 comprises 15 residues. Germline values: CDR1 SEHNR, CDR2 FQNEAQ (reference sequence). V lost 4 bases and J lost 1, with 12 bases in between. CDR3 sequence: CASSSRLEGTDTQYF. The CDR3 DNA is TGTGCCAGCAGCTCGCGACTAGAAGGCACAGATACGCAGTATTTT.

The chain is built from TRBV7-8 and TRBJ2-7; 12 bases match TRBD2. The V segment lost 6 bases and the J segment 6 bases; nucleotides outside the gene matches: 6. The CDR3 runs to 14 residues. Germline V gene data show CDR1 as SGHVS and CDR2 as FQNEAQ. CDR3 nucleotide sequence: TGTGCCAGCAGTCAGACTAGCGGGAGAATCGAGCAGTACTTC. Residues: CASSQTSGRIEQYF.

This chain uses TRBV19 with TRBJ2-4; D possibly corresponds to TRBD1 (6 bases). V lost 1 base and J lost 6, with 13 bases in between. CDR3 length: 15 amino acids. In germline, CDR1 is LNHDA, CDR2 SQIVND (reference sequence). The CDR3 sequence is CASSIGGGLRNIQYF. The DNA for the CDR3 is TGTGCCAGTAGTATAGGAGGGGGATTGAGAAACATTCAGTACTTC. The full variable domain, with the rest looked up from reference TRBV19 and TRBJ2-4, is DGGITQSPKYLFRKEGQNVTLSCEQNLNHDAMYWYRQDPGQGLRLIYYSQIVNDFQKGDIAEGYSVSREKKESFPLTVTSAQKNPTAFYLCASSIGGGLRNIQYFGAGTRLSVL.

This chain links TRBV29-1 with TRBJ1-2; 10 nucleotides agree with TRBD1. Trimming removed 4 bases from V and 4 bases from J; junction bases left unmatched: 3. The CDR3 extends over 13 amino acids. Germline lookup yields CDR1 SQVTM and CDR2 ANQGSEA. CDR3 in DNA: TGCAGCGTTGTCAGGACAGGGGGCTATGGCTACACCTTC. It yields the protein CSVVRTGGYGYTF. The whole variable domain, remainder taken from reference TRBV29-1 and TRBJ1-2, is SAVISQKPSRDICQRGTSLTIQCQVDSQVTMMFWYRQQPGQSLTLIATANQGSEATYESGFVIDKFPISRPNLTFSTLTVSNMSPEDSSIYLCSVVRTGGYGYTFGSGTRLTVV.

V usage is TRBV9 and J usage is TRBJ2-2, with 10 bases matching TRBD2. The germline CDR1 and CDR2 sequences are SGDLS and YYNGEE. The CDR3 has 16 residues. The J segment lost 6 bases and the V segment lost 0 bases, leaving 5 bases of the junction unmatched. For the CDR3, the DNA is TGTGCCAGCAGCGTAGCTCCAGCGGGGGGGGCCGGGGAGCTGTTTTTT. It is translated as CASSVAPAGGAGELFF. Full variable domain (remainder filled in from reference TRBV9 and TRBJ2-2): DSGVTQTPKHLITATGQRVTLRCSPRSGDLSVYWYQQSLDQGLQFLIQYYNGEERAKGNILERFSAQQFPDLHSELNLSSLELGDSALYFCASSVAPAGGAGELFFGEGSRLTVL.

The V and J genes are TRBV9 and TRBJ1-2, with 9 positions matching TRBD1. The CDR3 has 15 amino acids. V was pared by 4 bases and J by 7 bases, with 11 bases of the junction left unmatched. Per the germline V gene, CDR1 is SGDLS and CDR2 is YYNGEE. This chain's CDR3 is CASSPSTTGGGGYTF. DNA for the CDR3: TGTGCCAGCAGCCCCTCCACCACAGGGGGCGGTGGCTACACCTTC.

This chain links TRBV28 with TRBJ1-1, with D uncertain. Trimming shortened V by 6 bases and J by 4 bases, and 12 bases separated the two germline ends. This CDR3 has 13 residues. The germline gives CDR1 MDHEN, CDR2 SYDVKM. The CDR3 protein is CASSRMDGTEAFF. The CDR3 DNA reads as TGTGCCAGCAGCCGGATGGACGGCACTGAAGCTTTCTTT.

V usage is TRBV6-5 and J usage is TRBJ2-3; possibly TRBD1 for D (6 bases). With 6 bases removed from V and 10 bases from J, the gap between germline ends came to 17 bases. Germline loops: CDR1 MNHEY, CDR2 SVGAGI. The CDR3 covers 13 residues. The chain's CDR3 is CASRPELRGSQYF. The CDR3 DNA follows: TGTGCCAGCAGACCCGAGCTCAGGGGTTCGCAGTATTTT.

The V gene is TRBV7-9, the J gene TRBJ2-1; D unclear. CDR1 and CDR2 from the germline V gene are SEHNR and FQNEAQ (reference sequence). The CDR3 is 15 residues long. The V and J ends lost 6 bases and 5 bases respectively, with 17 bases between them. The CDR3 DNA follows: TGTGCCAGCAGTCGAGAGAGGTTTCATCACAATGAGCAGTTCTTC. It specifies CASSRERFHHNEQFF.

This clone was counted only a few times. V is TRBV4-2 and J is TRBJ2-3; 12 bases are shared with TRBD2. CDR3 length: 17 residues. Trimming cost V 4 bases and J 1 base; bases outside gene matches: 6. CDR1 LGHNA and CDR2 YNFKEQ come from the germline V gene. The CDR3 loop is CASSLQLAGGGTDTQYF. In DNA form, the CDR3 reads TGTGCCAGCAGCCTTCAACTAGCGGGGGGCGGCACAGATACGCAGTATTTT.

This clone has just a few counts. The chain links TRBV18 to TRBJ2-7, with 11 positions matching TRBD2. V was pared by 3 bases and J by 2 bases, with 9 bases of the junction left unmatched. The CDR3 loop spans 17 amino acids. Germline CDR1 KGHSH, CDR2 LQKENI. The CDR3 is CASSPNIGTSGAYEQYF. Written as DNA, the CDR3 is TGTGCCAGCTCACCTAACATAGGGACTAGCGGAGCCTACGAGCAGTACTTC.

The rearrangement links TRBV12-5 to TRBJ1-2; TRBD1 is a possible D gene (5 bases). Trimming cost V 5 bases and J 4 bases, with 20 bases left between them. The CDR3 consists of 16 residues. Per germline, CDR1 LGHNT and CDR2 FRNRAP. CDR3 protein: CASGSAGPQSFYGYTF. In DNA, the CDR3 is TGTGCTAGTGGTAGTGCAGGGCCCCAATCTTTCTATGGCTACACCTTC.

This clone was recorded a few times. CDR3 sequence: CASSRWTRPYNEQFF. In DNA, the CDR3 is TGTGCCAGCAGCAGATGGACGAGGCCTTACAATGAGCAGTTCTTC. The chain carries TRBV11-2 and TRBJ2-1; D not certain. Germline loops: CDR1 SGHAT, CDR2 FQNNGV. The germline V and J ends were trimmed by 5 bases and 4 bases, with 15 bases remaining between them. This CDR3 region has 15 residues.

This clone was seen a few times. The chain recombines TRBV28 with TRBJ2-7; 9 nucleotides match TRBD2. Per germline, CDR1 MDHEN and CDR2 SYDVKM. V dropped 7 bases and J dropped 2; count of bases not matched to a gene: 15. The CDR3 is 17 amino acids. The CDR3 is CASTFNPLLAGTYEQYF. CDR3 bases: TGTGCCAGCACCTTTAACCCGCTCCTAGCGGGGACCTACGAGCAGTACTTC.

Here the CDR3 reads CSVEGGRTGRDEQFF. DNA for the CDR3: TGCAGCGTTGAAGGGGGGAGGACAGGGCGTGATGAGCAGTTCTTC. The V gene is TRBV29-1, the J gene TRBJ2-1, with 8 bases aligning to TRBD1. The junction had 10 bases not matched to a gene; V was cut back by 1 base and J by 8 bases. The CDR3 loop spans 15 amino acids. The germline gives CDR1 SQVTM, CDR2 ANQGSEA.

This sequence joins TRBV5-6 and TRBJ2-5; 10 nucleotides agree with TRBD2. This CDR3 has 15 amino acids. Germline CDR1 and CDR2: SGHDT and YYEEEE. Trimming at V came to 3 bases and at J to 5 bases, leaving 7 bases not matched to a gene. CDR3 DNA sequence: TGTGCCAGCAGCTCTAAAGCGGGAGGGGGGGAGACCCAGTACTTC. This encodes CASSSKAGGGETQYF.